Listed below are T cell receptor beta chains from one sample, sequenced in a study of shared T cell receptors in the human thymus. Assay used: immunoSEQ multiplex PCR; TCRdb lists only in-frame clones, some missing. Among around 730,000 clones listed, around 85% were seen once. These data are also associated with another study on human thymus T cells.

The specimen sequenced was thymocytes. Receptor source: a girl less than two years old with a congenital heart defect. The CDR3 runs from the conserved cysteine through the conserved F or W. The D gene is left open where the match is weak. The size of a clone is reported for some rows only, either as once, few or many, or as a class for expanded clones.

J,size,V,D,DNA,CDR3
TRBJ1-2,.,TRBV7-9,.,TGTGCCAGCAGCCAGAACAGGTCGGCGGACTATGGCTACACCTTC,CASSQNRSADYGYTF
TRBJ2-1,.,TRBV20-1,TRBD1,TGCAGTGCCCGGACAGGGGCTGAGCAGTTCTTC,CSARTGAEQFF
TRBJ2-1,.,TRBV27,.,TGTGCCAGCAGTTTCCGGACAGCCTACAATGAGCAGTTCTTC,CASSFRTAYNEQFF
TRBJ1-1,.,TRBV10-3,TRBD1,TGTGCCATCAGCGTTAAAAAACAGGGGCGAAACACTGAAGCTTTCTTT,CAISVKKQGRNTEAFF
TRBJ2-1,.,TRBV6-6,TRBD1,TGTGCCAGCAGGCCGGACAGGGACGATGAGCAGTTCTTC,CASRPDRDDEQFF
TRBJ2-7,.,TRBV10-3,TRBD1,TGTGCCATCAGTGGAGGAGTGCGCCGGGACAGGCGAACACTCTACGAGCAGTACTTC,CAISGGVRRDRRTLYEQYF
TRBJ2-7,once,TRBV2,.,TGTGCCAGCACCCAGCTAGACTCCTACGAGCAGTACTTC,CASTQLDSYEQYF
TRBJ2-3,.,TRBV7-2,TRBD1,TGTGCCAGCAGCTCGGACAGGGGAAGCACAGATACGCAGTATTTT,CASSSDRGSTDTQYF
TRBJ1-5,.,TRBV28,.,TGTGCCAGCAGTCTATACCGGGACAACGACCACAGCAATCAGCCCCAGCATTTT,CASSLYRDNDHSNQPQHF
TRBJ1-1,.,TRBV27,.,TGTGCCAGCAGTTTAAGTGGATTAGAGACATTCGCTGAAGCTTTCTTT,CASSLSGLETFAEAFF
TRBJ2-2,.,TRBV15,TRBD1,TGTGCCACCAGAACGCCGGACAGGGAAGATTGGAGCACCGGGGAGCTGTTTTTT,CATRTPDREDWSTGELFF
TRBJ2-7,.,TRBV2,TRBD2,TGTGCCAGCAGTGAAGCGCTGACTAGCGGGGGTATTGTGGACGAGCAGTACTTC,CASSEALTSGGIVDEQYF
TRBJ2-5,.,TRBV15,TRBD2,TGTGCCACCAGACTAGCGGGGCGAGAGACCCAGTACTTC,CATRLAGRETQYF
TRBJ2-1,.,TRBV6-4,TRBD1,TGTGCCAGCAGTGAGGGACAGGGGAATGAGCAGTTCTTC,CASSEGQGNEQFF
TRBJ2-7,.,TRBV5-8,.,TGTGCCAGCAGCTTGGACAGGGTAAGCTCCTACGAGCAGTACTTC,CASSLDRVSSYEQYF
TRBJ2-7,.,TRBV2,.,TGTGCCAGCAGTGAAGCTCCAAGAGTTCTACCCTACGAGCAGTACTTC,CASSEAPRVLPYEQYF
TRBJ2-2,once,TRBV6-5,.,TGTGTCGCGTGGGGCACCTACACCGGGGAGCTGTTTTTT,CVAWGTYTGELFF
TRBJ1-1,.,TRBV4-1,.,TGCGCCAGCAGCCAAGTCGGGGGAAACACTGAAGCTTTCTTT,CASSQVGGNTEAFF
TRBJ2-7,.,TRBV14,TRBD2,TGTGCCAGCAGCCAAGAACGTTCTAGCGGGGTCTCCTACGAGCAGTACTTC,CASSQERSSGVSYEQYF
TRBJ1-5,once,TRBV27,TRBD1,TGTGCCAGCAGGCTGACAGGGGGGGGTCAGCCCCAGCATTTT,CASRLTGGGQPQHF
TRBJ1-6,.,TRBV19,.,TGTGCCAGTAGTTCTTCGGTAAGAAAGGCGAAAGACTCTTTGGGTTCACCCCTCCACTTT,CASSSSVRKAKDSLGSPLHF
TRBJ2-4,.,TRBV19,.,TGTGCCAGTAACGGGGGGCCGGCCAAAAACATTCAGTACTTC,CASNGGPAKNIQYF
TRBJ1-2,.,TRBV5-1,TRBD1,TGCGCCAGCAGCCTGGGACAGCCGATCTATGGCTACACCTTC,CASSLGQPIYGYTF
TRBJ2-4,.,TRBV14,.,TGTGCCAGCAGCCAAGAGGCCAGGATAGACATTCAGTACTTC,CASSQEARIDIQYF
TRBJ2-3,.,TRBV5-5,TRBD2,TGTGCCAGCAGCTTGTTTCTGACTAGCTTCCCCCCAGATACGCAGTATTTT,CASSLFLTSFPPDTQYF
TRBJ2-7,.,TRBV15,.,TGTGCCACCAGCATCGAGACCCAGAGGGAGCAGTACTTC,CATSIETQREQYF
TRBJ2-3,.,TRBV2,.,TGTGCCAGCAGTGGGGCCTGGGGGGGGCGGGTAGATACGCAGTATTTT,CASSGAWGGRVDTQYF
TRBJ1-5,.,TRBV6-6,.,TGTGCCAGCAGTTACTCGAGAGAGCTGGGCAATCAGCCCCAGCATTTT,CASSYSRELGNQPQHF
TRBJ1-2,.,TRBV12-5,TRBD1,TGTGCTAGTGGGGGGGCCGACAGGGGCCGGTATGGCTACACCTTC,CASGGADRGRYGYTF
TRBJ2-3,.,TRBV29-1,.,TGCAGCGTTGACCGAACGGGGAAATGGGACTCAAGCACAGATACGCAGTATTTT,CSVDRTGKWDSSTDTQYF
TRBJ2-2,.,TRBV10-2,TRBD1,TGCGCCAGCCGTACCCGCAGGACAGGGGGCTTTTTTGGAACCGGGGAGCTGTTTTTT,CASRTRRTGGFFGTGELFF
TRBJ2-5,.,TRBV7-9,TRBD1,TGTGCCAGCAGCGTGGGACAGAGAGAGACCCAGTACTTC,CASSVGQRETQYF
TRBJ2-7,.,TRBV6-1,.,TGTGCCAGCAGTGAGTTATGTAAAGCGGATTCCTACGAGCAGTACTTC,CASSELCKADSYEQYF
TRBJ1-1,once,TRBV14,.,TGTGCCAGCAGCCAAGGGGGAGTGAACACTGAAGCTTTCTTT,CASSQGGVNTEAFF
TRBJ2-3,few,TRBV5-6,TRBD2,TGTGCCAGCAGCTTGGGGAATAGCGGGGGCCCCACAGATACGCAGTATTTT,CASSLGNSGGPTDTQYF
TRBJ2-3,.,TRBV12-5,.,TGTGCTAGTGGTTTGGTACGGGAAGCGGGCAGTCTCACAGATACGCAGTATTTT,CASGLVREAGSLTDTQYF
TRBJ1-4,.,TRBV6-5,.,TGTGCCAGCAGTTATCGACAGAGCACTGAAAAACTGTTTTTT,CASSYRQSTEKLFF
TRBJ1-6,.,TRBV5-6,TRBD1,TGTGCCAGCAGCTTAAGAGGGACAGTAGTAAATTCACCCCTCCACTTT,CASSLRGTVVNSPLHF
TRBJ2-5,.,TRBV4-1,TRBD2,TGCGCCAGCAGCGTCGGGGGGTTAGGGAATCGGGCGAAAGAGACCCAGTACTTC,CASSVGGLGNRAKETQYF
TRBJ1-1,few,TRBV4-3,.,TGCGCCAGCAGCCAAGATTTCGAGTCCACACCGCATAACAGGAACACTGAAGCTTTCTTT,CASSQDFESTPHNRNTEAFF
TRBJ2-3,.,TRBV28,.,TGTGCCAGCAGTCCAGGTGGTCGGCCCACAGATACGCAGTATTTT,CASSPGGRPTDTQYF
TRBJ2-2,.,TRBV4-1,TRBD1,TGCGCCAGCAGCCACTGTCGGGACAGGGAGGACACCGGGGAGCTGTTTTTT,CASSHCRDREDTGELFF
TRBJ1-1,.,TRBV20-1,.,TGCAGTGCTTTTGGACATACTGAAGCTTTCTTT,CSAFGHTEAFF
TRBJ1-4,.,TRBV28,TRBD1,TGTGCCAGCACGCGGGACAGTCTTAATGAAAAACTGTTTTTT,CASTRDSLNEKLFF
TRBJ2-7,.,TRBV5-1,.,TGCGCCAGCAGCTTTACAGAGTCCTACGAGCAGTACTTC,CASSFTESYEQYF
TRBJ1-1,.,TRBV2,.,TGTGCCAGCAGTGAGGGTCCAGGGCCTCAACAATCGAACACTGAAGCTTTCTTT,CASSEGPGPQQSNTEAFF
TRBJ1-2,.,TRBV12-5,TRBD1,TGTGCTAGTGGTTTGGTACAAGGACAGGGCTTGGATGGCTACACCTTC,CASGLVQGQGLDGYTF
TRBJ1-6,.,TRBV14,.,TGTGCCAGCAGTCGCAGGGTAAGTCTGCGTAATTCACCCCTCCACTTT,CASSRRVSLRNSPLHF
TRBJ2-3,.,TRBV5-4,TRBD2,TGTGCCAGCAGCTTTAGCGGGGAAACCCCAAGCACAGATACGCAGTATTTT,CASSFSGETPSTDTQYF
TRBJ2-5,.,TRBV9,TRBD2,TGTGCCAGCAGCCAGGCCCCATTAGCGGGGGAGGGAGAGACCCAGTACTTC,CASSQAPLAGEGETQYF
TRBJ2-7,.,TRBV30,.,TGTGCCTGGAGGAGAAAGTACGAGCAGTACTTC,CAWRRKYEQYF
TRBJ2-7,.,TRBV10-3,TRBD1,TGTGCCATCAGTGACCCCACCGGGACAGGATCCTACGAGCAGTACTTC,CAISDPTGTGSYEQYF
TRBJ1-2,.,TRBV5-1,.,TGCGCCAGCAGCTCACGGTACTATGGCTACACCTTC,CASSSRYYGYTF
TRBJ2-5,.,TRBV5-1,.,TGCGCCAGCAGCCCTGTCCCGGAGACCCAGTACTTC,CASSPVPETQYF
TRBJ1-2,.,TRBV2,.,TGTGCCAGCACCACAAGCAATAGGAGGGCCTATGGCTACACCTTC,CASTTSNRRAYGYTF
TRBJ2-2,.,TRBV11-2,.,TGTGCCAGCAGCTTAGGGGCAGGGCGAACCGGGGAGCTGTTTTTT,CASSLGAGRTGELFF
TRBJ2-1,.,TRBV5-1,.,TGCGCCAGCAGCCGCCTGACTGACAATGAGCAGTTCTTC,CASSRLTDNEQFF
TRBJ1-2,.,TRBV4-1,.,TGCGCCAGCAGCCAAGATCTCAGGACAGTTGACAACTATGGCTACACCTTC,CASSQDLRTVDNYGYTF
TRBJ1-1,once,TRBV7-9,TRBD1,TGTGCCAGCAGCCTCCAGACAGGGGGAGCTTTCTTT,CASSLQTGGAFF